This TCR beta chain came from a study of long-term antiretroviral therapy in people with HIV (dated by TCRdb to 2022 to 2024). Regarding the study in general: Collection of the earliest samples took place about a decade ahead of the 2015 WHO recommendation for immediate ART, at a time when ART was typically delayed until CD4 counts fell. The cohort contributed over 150 cryopreserved PBMC samples from a few dozen adults with confirmed HIV infection, collected serially over a mean of about six years (range 1-12). Whether ART initiation and durable HIV suppression were associated with changes in peripheral blood TRB repertoire composition and diversity was tested in a retrospective serial study. Among the 30 or so participants with HIV, eleven were female. No cross-contamination during QIAcube processing was seen in test extractions of a monoclonal T-cell line run alongside approximately 36 polyclonal samples. Points the paper makes about the study in general: Inferences about post-ART repertoire changes are limited because no data were available on ART adherence, viral resistance or therapy changes. Compared with controls, HIV repertoires had narrower CDR3 length ranges, and the network structure pointed to an antigen-experienced repertoire that shifted only slightly toward naive after ART. Because PBMC availability was limited, only the TCR beta chain was sequenced, with no alpha chain pairing. The samples span the years 2004 to 2017, and the ART regimens used at that time may not be as effective as current regimens. At every time point, the repertoire was dominated by expanded TRB clones first identified before ART initiation, although this dominance fluctuated and, in many PLHIV, declined after ART. Starting ART was linked to a significant rise in TRB diversity, yet even with long-term ART the diversity remained significantly lower than in transplant donor controls. Unsorted PBMC were profiled instead of sorted CD4+ and CD8+ T cells because pre-ART samples had limited cell numbers.

The immunoSEQ hsTCRB v3.0 assay was used at survey level resolution to sequence the TRB variable region. TRB sequencing targeted a depth of about 35,000-55,000 T-cell genomes per sample. TRB libraries were pooled and sequenced on an Illumina MiSeq using a v3 150-cycle kit. The paper's processing steps were these. Analysis of repertoires was carried out in R inside a reproducible Nextflow workflow spanning QC, data transformation and analysis. LymphoSeq2, an R package for AIRR-Seq data exploration, was used to implement custom analyses. Several samples that produced fewer than 5000 total TRB sequences were removed, so about 200 HIV repertoires were analyzed. Among the 170 to 200 retained HIV repertoires, some 59 were collected before ART initiation and roughly 130 after ART initiation. Repertoires were downsampled to 5000 TRB nucleotide sequences, and summary statistics were averaged over 100 downsampling iterations. Only TRB sequences with CDR3 regions of at least seven amino acids were retained for analysis. Two measures captured diversity: a Shannon entropy-derived clonality score and the Gini coefficient. In repertoire networks, the top 5000 CDR3 amino acid sequences were linked whenever an edit distance of one separated two sequences. Antigen specificity groups and MHC restriction were predicted for TRB CDR3 amino acid sequences with GLIPH2. Known CMV, EBV, HIV or tissue antigen associations were flagged by matching CDR3 amino acid sequences against VDJdb and McPAS-TCR. Pre-ART, post-ART and control groups were compared with Wilcoxon signed-rank tests and Holm-Bonferroni correction. TCRdb re-hosts the immuneACCESS table, in-frame sequences only. Its copies lack some clones; in the studies checked, an unresolved V gene accounts for under half of them, and the cause for the rest is not known. That table gives V, J and clone size, and the DNA gave D and trimming. Present in this sample are 29,000 or so clones, around 93% of which were seen just once. Around 2.7% of the sample lies in the top ten.

To be included, a participant needed at least one PBMC sample from before ART initiation plus at least two post-ART samples. Treatment was received in the United States of America by all participants with HIV. Before DNA extraction, cryopreserved samples containing about 0.95-10 million PBMC were thawed and washed. At the time of the earliest PBMC sample for each participant with HIV, ages ranged from about 20 to 55 years. Each participant contributed PBMC samples from 1-4 timepoints before ART initiation and 2-8 timepoints after ART initiation, with a median of 7 samples. For every participant, serial HIV viral load, CD4+ T-cell count, ART history and demographic data were obtained. Genomic DNA was extracted from unsorted PBMC with a Qiagen kit on a QIAcube, with processing performed in batches of 12 samples. As to this clone: Its antigen specificity is not known. No qualities accompany the bases; no much larger clone lies one base away.

Its CDR3 holds 14 amino acids, cysteine through phenylalanine. Only the CDR3 DNA is retained, 42 bases long and in frame from the first base. CDR1 SGDLS and CDR2 YYNGEE are derived from the germline V gene. The junction shows trimming of 3 bases on V and 10 bases on J, plus 14 bases between the germline ends. The sequence joins TRBV9 to TRBJ1-6; TRBD1 is a weak D gene call, 6 bases matching. Sequenced material: unsorted PBMCs, taken approximately 7.4 years after starting antiretroviral therapy. This TCR was sampled from a man aged 45-65 years with HIV. The nucleotide sequence reads TGTGCCAGCAGCGCCGGGGGCGTGCGGTCACCCCTCCACTTT. Its protein is CASSAGGVRSPLHF.